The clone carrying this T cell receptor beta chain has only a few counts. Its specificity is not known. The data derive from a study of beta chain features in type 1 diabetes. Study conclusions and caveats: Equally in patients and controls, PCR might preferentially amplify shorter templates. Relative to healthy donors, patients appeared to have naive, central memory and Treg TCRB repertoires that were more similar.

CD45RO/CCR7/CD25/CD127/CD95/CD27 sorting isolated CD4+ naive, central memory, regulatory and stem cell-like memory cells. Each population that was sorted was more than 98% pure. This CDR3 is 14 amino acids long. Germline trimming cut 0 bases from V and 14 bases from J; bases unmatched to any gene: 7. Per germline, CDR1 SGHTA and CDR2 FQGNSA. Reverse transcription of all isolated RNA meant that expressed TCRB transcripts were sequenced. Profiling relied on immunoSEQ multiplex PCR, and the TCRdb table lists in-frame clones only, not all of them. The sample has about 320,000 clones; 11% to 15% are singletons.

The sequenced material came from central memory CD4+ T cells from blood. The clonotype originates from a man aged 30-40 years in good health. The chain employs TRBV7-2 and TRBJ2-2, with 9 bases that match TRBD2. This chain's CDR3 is CASSLALSGGQLFF. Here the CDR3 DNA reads TGTGCCAGCAGCTTAGCGCTTAGCGGGGGCCAACTGTTTTTT.